This T cell receptor (beta chain) was retrieved from a study of T cell changes during pregnancy in multiple sclerosis. TCRdb keeps only in-frame clones here, not all; method: immunoSEQ multiplex PCR. The repertoire holds about 93,000 clones, 85% to 95% seen once, with 2% to 2.5% in the top ten. V dropped 2 bases and J dropped 0; count of bases not matched to a gene: 10. The V gene's germline CDR1 is SGHNT and CDR2 YYREEE (reference sequence). This CDR3 has 18 amino acids. The chain employs TRBV5-4 and TRBJ2-1; 8 bases map to TRBD2. Sequenced here: peripheral blood, sampled after pregnancy. This TCR derives from a female donor with multiple sclerosis, enrolled in a pregnancy study. CDR3 region: CASSFGLAGLSSYNEQFF. The CDR3 DNA reads as TGTGCCAGCAGCTTCGGGCTAGCGGGTTTAAGCTCCTACAATGAGCAGTTCTTC.